This T cell receptor (beta chain) was profiled in a study of shared clonotypes between healthy human individuals. As for the study in general: Donors, aged 18 to 49, were a couple of women and a few men. CD4 naive cells filled three plates per donor, CD4 memory three, CD8 naive two and CD8 memory one.

Using immunoSEQ multiplex PCR, the repertoire was profiled, and TCRdb retains in-frame clones only, with some absent. Found here are roughly 2,300,000 clones, less than 95% of them singletons; the top ten hold around 0.35%. This CDR3 contains 15 residues. The V gene's germline CDR1 is MDHEN and CDR2 SYDVKM. V lost 6 bases, J lost 6 bases, and 11 bases stayed unmatched. Among the donors, all were Caucasian adults who lived in Nashville, Tennessee. The origin of this receptor is a man between 18 and 29 years old in good health. Some clones in this sample may be carry-over from other donors' samples. Sequenced sample: naive CD4+ T cells from PBMCs. Subset described: CD45RA+ positively selected. This chain links TRBV28 with TRBJ2-7, with 10 bases aligning to TRBD1. The CDR3 DNA follows: TGTGCCAGCAGATGGGGACAGGGGACCCCCGCCGAGCAGTACTTC. It is translated as CASRWGQGTPAEQYF.